This entry lists 22 T cell receptor beta chains sequenced from one sample in a study of cytomegalovirus exposure and HLA in healthy donors. The PCR used 60 Vbeta and 13 Jbeta primers. TCRdb's table, derived via immunoSEQ multiplex PCR, lists solely in-frame clones and lacks some. This table holds about 69,000 clones, about 75% found once. The sample comprised PBMCs. These receptor sequences come from a man aged 18 to 29 in good health and CMV-seronegative.

The chain joins TRBV28 to TRBJ2-1, with 7 bases lining up with TRBD2. J gave up 10 bases and V 7 bases, and 7 bases lay outside the gene matches. CDR1 is MDHEN and CDR2 is SYDVKM in the germline V gene. This CDR3 spans 12 amino acids. The CDR3 region has the DNA TGTGCCAGCACCCGAGCGGGGCAGGAGCAGTTCTTC. As protein: CASTRAGQEQFF.

The chain uses TRBV19 and TRBJ1-6, with 8 bases identical to TRBD1. J gave up 7 bases and V 4 bases, and 9 bases lay outside the gene matches. Germline-derived CDR1 and CDR2 are LNHDA and SQIVND (reference sequence). This CDR3 is built from 16 residues. DNA for the CDR3: TGTGCCAGTAGTACCGGGGACGGACAGGGAAATTCACCCCTCCACTTT. Its translation is CASSTGDGQGNSPLHF.

The J gene is TRBJ1-6, the V gene TRBV30, with D uncertain. This CDR3 spans 16 amino acids. Trimming shortened V by 5 bases and J by 6 bases, and 20 bases separated the two germline ends. CDR1 and CDR2 (germline): GTSNPN, SVGIG (reference sequence). For the CDR3, the DNA is TGTGCCTGGGAACAACCACAGACGGAAAGTAATTCACCCCTCCACTTT. Amino acids: CAWEQPQTESNSPLHF.

J is TRBJ2-1 and V is TRBV6-1; 9 bases align to TRBD1. Per the germline V gene, CDR1 is MNHNS and CDR2 is SASEGT. V lost 3 bases, J lost 8 bases, and 11 bases stayed unmatched. The CDR3 has 16 amino acids. CDR3 sequence: CASSDYRGPLGDEQFF. In nucleotides, the CDR3 is TGTGCCAGCAGTGACTACAGGGGGCCCCTTGGGGATGAGCAGTTCTTC.

In this sample, this clone turned up once. The chain is built from TRBV27 and TRBJ2-5; TRBD2 agrees at 7 bases. V shed 6 bases, J shed 3 bases, and the junction held 7 bases outside the gene matches. This CDR3 is built from 14 residues. Germline CDR1 and CDR2: MNHEY and SMNVEV (reference sequence). CDR3 nucleotides: TGTGCCAGCAGAAACTACGCGGGAGAAGAGACCCAGTACTTC. Translating it yields CASRNYAGEETQYF.

The rearrangement links TRBV5-4 to TRBJ2-5, with 9 bases matching TRBD1. The CDR3 sequence is 13 residues long. Per germline, CDR1 SGHNT and CDR2 YYREEE (reference sequence). Germline trimming cut 7 bases from V and 3 bases from J; bases unmatched to any gene: 4. In DNA form, the CDR3 reads TGTGCCAGCTTGGACAGGGGAAAAGAGACCCAGTACTTC. Protein: CASLDRGKETQYF.

This clone was found a few times. This chain connects TRBV28 to TRBJ2-5; TRBD2 agrees at 9 bases. This CDR3 comprises 14 residues. Germline V gene data show CDR1 as MDHEN and CDR2 as SYDVKM. With V trimmed by 7 bases and J by 5 bases, 8 bases remained unmatched. The CDR3 coding sequence is TGTGCCAGCATGTGGCGGGGGGGCTGGGAGACCCAGTACTTC. Residues: CASMWRGGWETQYF.

The chain recombines TRBV5-8 with TRBJ2-3; D is perhaps TRBD2 (5 bases). The CDR3 contains 14 residues. The germline gives CDR1 SGHTS, CDR2 YDEGEE. V shed 0 bases and J shed 3 bases, with 8 bases lying between them. CDR3 sequence (DNA): TGTGCCAGCAGCTTGGTTCGGGGAACAGATACGCAGTATTTT. Translated, it gives CASSLVRGTDTQYF.

This sequence joins TRBV29-1 and TRBJ1-1, with no clear D. This CDR3 is built from 12 residues. Germline V gene sequence: CDR1 SQVTM, CDR2 ANQGSEA. V lost 5 bases and J 1 base, leaving 8 bases between the germline ends. Written as DNA, the CDR3 is TGCAGCGTTATTGGGCAGAACACTGAAGCTTTCTTT. It encodes CSVIGQNTEAFF.

This clone was counted only a few times. V is TRBV28 and J is TRBJ1-2; TRBD1 is a possible D gene (6 bases). The CDR3 totals 15 residues. The germline V and J ends were trimmed by 1 base and 2 bases, with 11 bases remaining between them. Per the germline V gene, CDR1 is MDHEN and CDR2 is SYDVKM. The CDR3 coding sequence is TGTGCCAGCAGTTTATTCCGCACAGGGAACTATGGCTACACCTTC. The encoded protein is CASSLFRTGNYGYTF.

The CDR3 protein is CASSLGQRETQYF. The CDR3 DNA is TGTGCCAGCAGCTTAGGACAAAGGGAGACCCAGTACTTC. J is TRBJ2-5 and V is TRBV11-2, with D unresolved. Trimming pared 1 base from V and 5 bases from J, leaving 8 bases between. This CDR3 has 13 residues. Germline loops: CDR1 SGHAT, CDR2 FQNNGV.

This clone was seen a handful of times. This chain links TRBV10-3 with TRBJ1-3, with D unresolved. This CDR3 region has 13 residues. Trimming left V 4 bases short and J 0 bases short, with 4 bases between. CDR1 and CDR2 (germline): ENHRY, SYGVKD. The CDR3 loop is CAISADSGNTIYF. CDR3 DNA sequence: TGTGCCATCAGTGCAGACTCTGGAAACACCATATATTTT.

This chain uses TRBV25-1 with TRBJ1-1; D is unclear. The germline gives CDR1 MGHDK, CDR2 SYGVNS. The CDR3 consists of 14 residues. V gave up 6 bases and J gave up 1 base, with 12 bases separating them. The CDR3 here is CASSLTGGNTEAFF. CDR3 bases: TGTGCCAGCAGCCTGACCGGCGGGAACACTGAAGCTTTCTTT.

The V gene is TRBV14, the J gene TRBJ2-5; no clear D gene. The CDR3 has 16 residues. The germline V gene has CDR1 SGHDN and CDR2 FVKESK. V was shortened by 1 base and J by 5 bases, with 17 bases between the two germline ends. CDR3 nucleotide sequence: TGTGCCAGCAGCCAAGGACGCGGTCCTGTTATTGAGACCCAGTACTTC. It yields the protein CASSQGRGPVIETQYF.

V usage is TRBV7-6 and J usage is TRBJ2-7; D not resolved. The CDR3 length is 14 residues. In germline, CDR1 is SGHVS, CDR2 FNYEAQ. V was trimmed by 1 base and J by 3 bases, leaving 10 bases between them. The CDR3, as DNA: TGTGCCAGCAGCTTAGGAGGTACACACTACGAGCAGTACGTC. It codes for CASSLGGTHYEQYV.

The V call is TRBV9, the J call TRBJ2-2; no clear D gene. Germline V gene data show CDR1 as SGDLS and CDR2 as YYNGEE. There are 12 residues in the CDR3. V lost 4 bases and J lost 3, with 4 bases in between. The CDR3 sequence is CASSIYTGELFF. The CDR3 coding sequence is TGTGCCAGCAGCATATACACCGGGGAGCTGTTTTTT.

The rearrangement uses TRBV30 and TRBJ1-4, with D tentatively TRBD1 (5 bases). The CDR3 has 14 amino acids. The ends were cut back, 0 bases at V and 4 bases at J, with 9 bases in the middle. Germline V gene sequence: CDR1 GTSNPN, CDR2 SVGIG (reference sequence). CDR3: CAWSVGGFNEKLFF. The CDR3 nucleotides read TGTGCCTGGAGTGTTGGGGGGTTTAATGAAAAACTGTTTTTT.

This clone showed up just once. The chain combines TRBV19 with TRBJ1-5, with TRBD1 matching over 8 bases. The CDR3 is made up of 16 amino acids. CDR1 is LNHDA and CDR2 is SQIVND in the germline V gene (reference sequence). V was clipped by 3 bases and J by 2 bases; unmatched bases: 6. CDR3 in DNA: TGTGCCAGTAGTATGGGGACAGGATTCGGCAATCAGCCCCAGCATTTT. Residues: CASSMGTGFGNQPQHF.

The chain couples TRBV21-1 to TRBJ1-3; TRBD1, the table's D call, was not compared with the DNA. TRBV21-1 is a pseudogene. There are 13 residues in the CDR3. DNA of the CDR3: TGTGCCAGCAGCAGGGGCCCGGGAAACACCATATATTTT. Amino acid sequence: CASSRGPGNTIYF.

The genes are TRBV5-4 and TRBJ2-1; 7 nucleotides align to TRBD1. CDR1 is SGHNT and CDR2 is YYREEE in the germline V gene (reference sequence). This CDR3 has 15 residues. V trimming: 0 bases; J trimming: 4 bases; junction bases outside the gene matches: 4. CDR3 amino acids: CASSLGTGAYNEQFF. CDR3 DNA sequence: TGTGCCAGCAGCTTGGGAACAGGGGCTTACAATGAGCAGTTCTTC.

J is TRBJ2-7 and V is TRBV15; D unresolved. The length of the CDR3 is 15 residues. Trimming left V 0 bases short and J 4 bases short, with 13 bases between. Germline-derived CDR1 and CDR2 are LNHNV and YYDKDF (reference sequence). For the CDR3, the DNA is TGTGCCACCAGCAGAGATAACAGCAACGCATACGAGCAGTACGTC. As protein: CATSRDNSNAYEQYV.

J is TRBJ2-5 and V is TRBV19; TRBD1 aligns across 7 bases. Germline V gene lookup returns CDR1 LNHDA and CDR2 SQIVND (reference sequence). V was clipped by 3 bases and J by 1 base; unmatched bases: 5. The CDR3 spans 15 residues. CDR3 region: CASSMGQFSQETQYF. The CDR3 DNA sequence: TGTGCCAGTAGTATGGGACAGTTCAGCCAAGAGACCCAGTACTTC. Together with reference TRBV19 and TRBJ2-5, the CDR3 gives the full variable domain: DGGITQSPKYLFRKEGQNVTLSCEQNLNHDAMYWYRQDPGQGLRLIYYSQIVNDFQKGDIAEGYSVSREKKESFPLTVTSAQKNPTAFYLCASSMGQFSQETQYFGPGTRLLVL.